This is a list of T cell receptor beta chains from one sample in a study of blood T cells in healthy people across ages. MiXCR was run by TCRdb on the 5' RACE reads, yielding one entry per CDR3 protein. The sample has about 720,000 distinct CDR3 sequences; 20% to 30% are singletons. These data were also filed under a second study, of T cells of mothers and their children.

The sample consisted of blood. These receptors all come from a boy aged 5-17 years in good health. The CDR3 runs from the conserved cysteine through the conserved F or W. The order of the fields is clone size, V gene, J gene, D gene, CDR3 DNA, CDR3 protein. A D gene is named only where the DNA matches it firmly. The listing skips clone size in some rows; elsewhere it reads once, few, many or a size class.

size: many
V: TRBV5-1
J: TRBJ2-7
D: -
DNA: TGCGCCAGCAGCCGGGACGGAGCCTCCTACGAGCAGTACTTC
CDR3: CASSRDGASYEQYF

size: -
V: TRBV28
J: TRBJ2-2
D: -
DNA: TGTGCCAGCAGCCCCGGGACACCCGGGGAGCTGTTTTTT
CDR3: CASSPGTPGELFF

size: -
V: TRBV3-1
J: TRBJ2-2
D: TRBD1
DNA: TGTGCCAGCAGCCCCCGGGACAGGGAGCTGAACACCGGGGAGCTGTTTTTT
CDR3: CASSPRDRELNTGELFF

size: once
V: TRBV29-1
J: TRBJ2-2
D: -
DNA: TGCAGCGTTGAATATGGGGATTTGAACACCGGGGAGCTGTTTTTT
CDR3: CSVEYGDLNTGELFF

size: -
V: TRBV7-2
J: TRBJ1-5
D: -
DNA: TGTGCCAGCAGCCGATGGGGGGGACTCCAGCCCCAGCATTTT
CDR3: CASSRWGGLQPQHF

size: -
V: TRBV6-5
J: TRBJ2-7
D: TRBD1
DNA: TGTGCCAGCAGTTACTCGAGGCAGGGGGCCCACGAGCAGTACTTC
CDR3: CASSYSRQGAHEQYF

size: few
V: TRBV20-1
J: TRBJ2-5
D: -
DNA: TGCAGTGCTATCTCTGAGGGCCAAGAGACCCAGTACTTC
CDR3: CSAISEGQETQYF

size: -
V: TRBV29-1
J: TRBJ2-3
D: -
DNA: TGCAGCGACTCCGATACGCAGTATTTT
CDR3: CSDSDTQYF

size: -
V: TRBV4-3
J: TRBJ2-7
D: TRBD1
DNA: TGCGCCAGCAGCCAACGATTCGGGACAGAGCCTCCCTACGAGCAGTACTTC
CDR3: CASSQRFGTEPPYEQYF

size: few
V: TRBV4-3
J: TRBJ2-7
D: TRBD1
DNA: TGCGCCAGCAGCCAAGTGGGGACAGGGGGATTCTACGAGCAGTACTTC
CDR3: CASSQVGTGGFYEQYF

size: once
V: TRBV29-1
J: TRBJ2-6
D: -
DNA: TGCAGCGTCCAGGGCCAGGGTCCCTCTGGGGCCAACGTCCTGACTTTC
CDR3: CSVQGQGPSGANVLTF

size: -
V: TRBV4-3
J: TRBJ2-7
D: TRBD1
DNA: TGCGCCAGCAGCTGGGACAGACTATCCTACGAGCAGTACTTC
CDR3: CASSWDRLSYEQYF

size: few
V: TRBV15
J: TRBJ2-2
D: TRBD1
DNA: TGTGCCACCAGCATGAGACAGGGTTTGAGGGCCGGGGAGCTGTTTTTT
CDR3: CATSMRQGLRAGELFF

size: -
V: TRBV7-6
J: TRBJ2-7
D: TRBD2
DNA: TGTGCCAGCAGCCCACGGGGGGTCCTCTCCTACGAGCAGTACTTC
CDR3: CASSPRGVLSYEQYF

size: many
V: TRBV5-1
J: TRBJ2-7
D: TRBD2
DNA: TGCGCCAGCAGAGCGGGACCGACCTACGAGCAGTACTTC
CDR3: CASRAGPTYEQYF

size: few
V: TRBV7-2
J: TRBJ1-2
D: TRBD1
DNA: TGTGCCAGCAGCCAACGGCAGGGGGCAGGTGGCTACACCTTC
CDR3: CASSQRQGAGGYTF

size: -
V: TRBV27
J: TRBJ2-2
D: -
DNA: TGTGCCAGCAGTTTCTCACCCTCCTTGAAGGGAGCCAGAGGGGACGGGGAGCTGTTTTTT
CDR3: CASSFSPSLKGARGDGELFF

size: once
V: TRBV6-1
J: TRBJ2-5
D: -
DNA: TGTGCCAGCAGAACAGGCATCGTCGAGACCCAGTACTTC
CDR3: CASRTGIVETQYF

size: few
V: TRBV18
J: TRBJ2-7
D: TRBD2
DNA: TGTGCCAGCTCACCGAACGGGAGGGCTTACGAGCAGTACTTC
CDR3: CASSPNGRAYEQYF

size: -
V: TRBV29-1
J: TRBJ2-7
D: TRBD2
DNA: TGCAGCGTTGAAGTCGGGGCTAGCGGGGGATACGAGCAGTACTTC
CDR3: CSVEVGASGGYEQYF

size: many
V: TRBV27
J: TRBJ2-7
D: -
DNA: TGTGCCAGCAGCCTGAGTAGGGCCTACGAGCAGTACTTC
CDR3: CASSLSRAYEQYF

size: -
V: TRBV6-1
J: TRBJ2-7
D: -
DNA: TGTGCGAGTGCGGAGGCCCCGGCCTACGAGCAGTACTTC
CDR3: CASAEAPAYEQYF

size: few
V: TRBV7-3
J: TRBJ2-6
D: -
DNA: TGTGCCAGCAGCTTCCTTCAGGGTGGGGGATCTGGGGCCAACGTCCTGACTTTC
CDR3: CASSFLQGGGSGANVLTF

size: -
V: TRBV3-1
J: TRBJ2-1
D: -
DNA: TGTGCCAGCAAAGGCATCCTCAGCTCCTACAATGAGCAGTTCTTC
CDR3: CASKGILSSYNEQFF

size: few
V: TRBV4-3
J: TRBJ2-1
D: TRBD1
DNA: TGCGCCAGCAGCCAATCTCCCGGACAGGGCCCCGGCGCCTACAATGAGCAGTTCTTC
CDR3: CASSQSPGQGPGAYNEQFF

size: few
V: TRBV4-1
J: TRBJ2-7
D: -
DNA: TGCGCCAGCAGCCTACAGGTCCCCTACGAGCAGTACTTC
CDR3: CASSLQVPYEQYF

size: -
V: TRBV7-9
J: TRBJ1-3
D: TRBD1
DNA: TGTGCCAGCAGCTTCGGACAGGCCGGTGACAACACCATATATTTT
CDR3: CASSFGQAGDNTIYF

size: few
V: TRBV28
J: TRBJ2-7
D: TRBD1
DNA: TGTGCCAGCGTCCCGGGACAGCTACGTCGCGAGCAGTACTTC
CDR3: CASVPGQLRREQYF

size: -
V: TRBV28
J: TRBJ2-1
D: -
DNA: TGTGCCAGCATGGGTAGGGAATCCTACAATGAGCAGTTCTTC
CDR3: CASMGRESYNEQFF

size: -
V: TRBV20-1
J: TRBJ2-2
D: TRBD2
DNA: TGCAGTGCTAGTTTGGGACTAGCGGGACCCGGGGAGCTGTTTTTT
CDR3: CSASLGLAGPGELFF

size: -
V: TRBV27
J: TRBJ2-5
D: -
DNA: TGTGCCAGCACCCCAGAGACAGCGCAAGAGACCCAGTACTTC
CDR3: CASTPETAQETQYF

size: few
V: TRBV4-1
J: TRBJ1-4
D: -
DNA: TGCGCCAGCAGCCAAGGGTCCGGGGGAGGTGAAAAACTGTTTTTT
CDR3: CASSQGSGGGEKLFF

size: few
V: TRBV4-1
J: TRBJ1-5
D: TRBD1
DNA: TGCGCCAGCAGCCGGAGGACAGGTAGCAATCAGCCCCAGCATTTT
CDR3: CASSRRTGSNQPQHF

size: few
V: TRBV25-1
J: TRBJ2-4
D: -
DNA: TGTGCCAGCAGTGAGGACTACACAAACATTCAGTACTTC
CDR3: CASSEDYTNIQYF

size: few
V: TRBV29-1
J: TRBJ2-5
D: -
DNA: TGCAGCGTTGAGGCGGGTTACCAAGAGACCCAGTACTTC
CDR3: CSVEAGYQETQYF

size: -
V: TRBV7-8
J: TRBJ2-7
D: TRBD1
DNA: TGTGCCAGCTCTGGACAGGGGCTGTACGAGCAGTACTTC
CDR3: CASSGQGLYEQYF

size: -
V: TRBV7-2
J: TRBJ2-7
D: TRBD2
DNA: TGTGCCAGCAGCTTCGTCGTAGCGGGTAACTTCGAGCAGTACTTC
CDR3: CASSFVVAGNFEQYF

size: -
V: TRBV7-9
J: TRBJ2-5
D: -
DNA: TGTGCCAGCAGCTTAGTCTTCCTAGCAGGGGAGACCCTGTACTTC
CDR3: CASSLVFLAGETLYF

size: -
V: TRBV12-3/TRBV12-4
J: TRBJ2-6
D: -
DNA: TGTGCCAGCAGTAATGAGGGGCGTTATTTCTCTGGGGCCAACGTCCTGACTTTC
CDR3: CASSNEGRYFSGANVLTF

size: few
V: TRBV15
J: TRBJ2-5
D: -
DNA: TGTGCCACCAGCAGGCCCGAGGAAGAAGAGACCCAGTACTTC
CDR3: CATSRPEEEETQYF

size: few
V: TRBV4-3
J: TRBJ2-7
D: -
DNA: TGCGCCAGCAGCCAAGGGCTAGAGAACTCTTACGAGCAGTACTTC
CDR3: CASSQGLENSYEQYF

size: -
V: TRBV7-2
J: TRBJ1-6
D: -
DNA: TGTGCCAGCAGCTTACGTGGGGACTCACCCCTCCACTTT
CDR3: CASSLRGDSPLHF

size: few
V: TRBV2
J: TRBJ2-5
D: -
DNA: TGTGCCAGCAGTGAAGACGGGGCTCATGCGGGAGAGACCCAGTACTTC
CDR3: CASSEDGAHAGETQYF

size: -
V: TRBV12-3/TRBV12-4
J: TRBJ2-3
D: TRBD2
DNA: TGTGCCAGCAGTTTCGAACTAGCGGGGGGGCCCGGAACAGATACGCAGTATTTT
CDR3: CASSFELAGGPGTDTQYF

size: few
V: TRBV9
J: TRBJ2-1
D: TRBD2
DNA: TGTGCCAGCAGCGCTGTAGCGGGGGGGTACTACAATGAGCAGTTCTTC
CDR3: CASSAVAGGYYNEQFF

size: -
V: TRBV20-1
J: TRBJ2-1
D: TRBD1
DNA: TGCAGTGCTACCGAACGGGAAGATCGACAGGGGACAATTTACAATGAGCAGTTCTTC
CDR3: CSATEREDRQGTIYNEQFF

size: -
V: TRBV20-1
J: TRBJ2-5
D: TRBD2
DNA: TGCAGTGCCGGGACTAGCGGGAGGGCTCGAGAGACCCAGTACTTC
CDR3: CSAGTSGRARETQYF

size: -
V: TRBV20-1
J: TRBJ1-1
D: TRBD1
DNA: TGCAGTGCTAGAGATTCAGGGCAGGGGGCGAAGTACACTGAAGCTTTCTTT
CDR3: CSARDSGQGAKYTEAFF

size: -
V: TRBV18
J: TRBJ1-4
D: TRBD1
DNA: TGTGCCAGCTCACCCGGACAGGCCTATAATGAAAAACTGTTTTTT
CDR3: CASSPGQAYNEKLFF

size: -
V: TRBV7-2
J: TRBJ1-5
D: TRBD1
DNA: TGTGCCAGCAGCTTAGTGACAGGGGGGAATCAGCCCCAGCATTTT
CDR3: CASSLVTGGNQPQHF

size: few
V: TRBV20-1
J: TRBJ1-4
D: -
DNA: TGCAGTGCCCCTCCAGGAGGTTCCAATGAAAAACTGTTTTTT
CDR3: CSAPPGGSNEKLFF

size: -
V: TRBV20-1
J: TRBJ2-7
D: -
DNA: TGCAGTGCTAGTCGGCAGACCTACGAGCAGTACTTC
CDR3: CSASRQTYEQYF

size: few
V: TRBV15
J: TRBJ2-6
D: -
DNA: TGTGCCACCAGCAGAGATTCAGGCGGCAGCTCTGGGGCCAACGTCCTGACTTTC
CDR3: CATSRDSGGSSGANVLTF